The 9 T cell receptor beta chains reported below all come from one sample, sequenced in a study of T cell responses to AZD1222 COVID-19 vaccine (dated by TCRdb to about 2021). Receptor amplification or capture employed the immunoSEQ multiplex PCR assay. What TCRdb holds here is the immuneACCESS table cut down to in-frame rearrangements. Part of the clones is not present; checked against another copy, under half of the missing clones reflect an unresolved V gene, and the others are unexplained. The sample table holds about 110,000 clones, of which around nine tenths were seen once. In total, the top ten clones hold 2% to 2.5% of the sample. The sample's time point label, decoded: about 28 days (+/-7) after the second vaccine dose. This specimen consisted of peripheral blood, obtained 28 days after the second AZD1222 dose. Receptors originate from an adult who received the AZD1222 COVID-19 vaccine.

The chain employs TRBV9 and TRBJ2-3, with TRBD1 matching 9 bases. Per the germline V gene, CDR1 is SGDLS and CDR2 is YYNGEE. This CDR3 comprises 14 residues. J lost 5 bases, V lost 4 bases, and 5 bases had no gene match. CDR3 sequence (DNA): TGTGCCAGCAGCTCCAGACAGGGGGTAGATACGCAGTATTTT. The encoded protein is CASSSRQGVDTQYF.

The V and J genes are TRBV5-1 and TRBJ2-7, with 7 bases lining up with TRBD1. This CDR3 is 16 amino acids long. Per germline, CDR1 SGHRS and CDR2 YFSETQ. The V gene end was trimmed by 0 bases and the J gene end by 2 bases; junction bases not matched to a gene: 8. The CDR3 coding sequence is TGCGCCAGCAGCTTGGCCCTAGCCGGGACAGCCTACGAGCAGTACTTC. Its translation is CASSLALAGTAYEQYF.

The chain carries TRBV6-2 or TRBV6-3 and TRBJ2-1; 10 bases match TRBD1. From germline, CDR1 is MNHEY and CDR2 SVGEGT. The V gene end was trimmed by 5 bases and the J gene end by 8 bases; junction bases not matched to a gene: 15. This CDR3 has 17 residues. The CDR3 nucleotides are TGTGCCAGCAGTCATTTGACCGGGACAGGGGTAGAAGATGAGCAGTTCTTC. Amino acids: CASSHLTGTGVEDEQFF.

The chain is built from TRBV5-1 and TRBJ2-7; D possibly matches TRBD1 or TRBD2 (5 bases each). V lost 5 bases and J lost 7, with 16 bases in between. Germline V CDR1 and CDR2: SGHRS, YFSETQ. The CDR3 length is 13 residues. CDR3 nucleotide sequence: TGCGCCAGCAGTTCCGGGACCCTCCCAGAGCAGTACTTC. Amino acids: CASSSGTLPEQYF.

This clone was seen a single time. The rearrangement joins TRBV19 to TRBJ2-7, with 8 bases aligning to TRBD1. Germline CDR1 is LNHDA and CDR2 is SQIVND (reference sequence). This CDR3 comprises 12 residues. Germline trimming cut 6 bases from V and 6 bases from J; bases unmatched to any gene: 4. CDR3 region: CASRDRVGEQYF. CDR3 DNA sequence: TGTGCCAGTAGGGACAGGGTGGGCGAGCAGTACTTC.

This clone was detected only a few times. This rearrangement joins TRBV29-1 to TRBJ1-2, with TRBD1 matching 7 bases. The germline V gene has CDR1 SQVTM and CDR2 ANQGSEA. This CDR3 comprises 14 residues. V lost 5 bases and J lost 4; bases outside the gene matches: 10. The CDR3 loop reads CSVQDRQGSYGYTF. CDR3 coding DNA: TGCAGCGTTCAGGACCGACAGGGTTCCTATGGCTACACCTTC.

The rearrangement links TRBV7-9 to TRBJ2-3, with D unclear. Germline V gives CDR1 SEHNR, CDR2 FQNEAQ (reference sequence). V was pared by 3 bases and J by 2 bases, with 6 bases between. The CDR3 is 13 amino acids. The CDR3 nucleotides are TGTGCCAGCAGCTTGTACCACACAGATACGCAGTATTTT. This sequence encodes CASSLYHTDTQYF.

The genes are TRBV6-5 and TRBJ2-1; 8 nucleotides match TRBD1. Germline V gives CDR1 MNHEY, CDR2 SVGAGI. This CDR3 spans 14 amino acids. V dropped 7 bases and J dropped 4; count of bases not matched to a gene: 6. The CDR3 protein is CASIPGQEYNEQFF. The CDR3 DNA is TGTGCCAGCATTCCGGGACAGGAGTACAATGAGCAGTTCTTC.

This clone came up once. The chain recombines TRBV6-1 with TRBJ1-6; the D is unclear. This CDR3 comprises 16 residues. Germline V gives CDR1 MNHNS, CDR2 SASEGT. Trimming took off 4 bases at V and 0 bases at J, with 10 bases between the two ends. CDR3 residues: CASSAAPASYNSPLHF. DNA for the CDR3: TGTGCCAGCAGTGCGGCCCCGGCCTCCTATAATTCACCCCTCCACTTT.